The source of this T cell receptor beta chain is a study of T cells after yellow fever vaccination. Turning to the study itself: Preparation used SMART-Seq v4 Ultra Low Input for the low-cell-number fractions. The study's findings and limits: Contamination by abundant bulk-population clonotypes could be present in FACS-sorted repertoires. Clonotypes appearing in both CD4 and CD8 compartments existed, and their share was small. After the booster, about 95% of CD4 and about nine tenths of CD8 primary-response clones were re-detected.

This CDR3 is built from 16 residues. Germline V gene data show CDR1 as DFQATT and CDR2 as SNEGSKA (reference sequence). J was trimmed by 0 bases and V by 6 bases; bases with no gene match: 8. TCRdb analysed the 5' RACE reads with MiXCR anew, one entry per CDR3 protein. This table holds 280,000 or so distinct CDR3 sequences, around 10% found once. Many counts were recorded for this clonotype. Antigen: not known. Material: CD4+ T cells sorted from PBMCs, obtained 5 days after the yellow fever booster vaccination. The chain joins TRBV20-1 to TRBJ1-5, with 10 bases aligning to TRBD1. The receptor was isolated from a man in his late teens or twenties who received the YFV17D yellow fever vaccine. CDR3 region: CSAGRRTGGSNQPQHF. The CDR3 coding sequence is TGCAGTGCCGGGCGAAGGACAGGGGGTAGCAATCAGCCCCAGCATTTT.